This T cell receptor (beta chain) came from a study of graft-versus-host responses after intestinal transplantation. Background on the study: Isolated intestinal, liver-intestinal, or multivisceral transplants were what recipients had. General study findings and limits: Allografts carried high graft-versus-host to host-versus-graft clonal ratios in patients having graft-donor T cell macrochimerism. Detected in recipient marrow were GvH clones, some of which were first observed in ileum or blood.

The assay was immunoSEQ multiplex PCR, and TCRdb's table has in-frame clones only and misses some. The sample carries tens of thousands of clones, 90% recorded once. The germline V gene has CDR1 MNHEY and CDR2 SMNVEV (reference sequence). Trimming stripped 5 bases from V and 2 bases from J, with 13 bases between. CDR3 length: 15 amino acids. Details on this clone: Its specificity is not known.

The sequences come from unstimulated CD8+ T cells sorted from spleen or lymph node cells, collected before transplant. The genes are TRBV27 and TRBJ2-1; D uncertain. The clonotype comes from a human donor who was the organ donor for an intestinal transplant. The CDR3 nucleotides read TGTGCCAGCAGTCACGAGGAAGACCCCTACAATGAGCAGTTCTTC. Encoded protein: CASSHEEDPYNEQFF.